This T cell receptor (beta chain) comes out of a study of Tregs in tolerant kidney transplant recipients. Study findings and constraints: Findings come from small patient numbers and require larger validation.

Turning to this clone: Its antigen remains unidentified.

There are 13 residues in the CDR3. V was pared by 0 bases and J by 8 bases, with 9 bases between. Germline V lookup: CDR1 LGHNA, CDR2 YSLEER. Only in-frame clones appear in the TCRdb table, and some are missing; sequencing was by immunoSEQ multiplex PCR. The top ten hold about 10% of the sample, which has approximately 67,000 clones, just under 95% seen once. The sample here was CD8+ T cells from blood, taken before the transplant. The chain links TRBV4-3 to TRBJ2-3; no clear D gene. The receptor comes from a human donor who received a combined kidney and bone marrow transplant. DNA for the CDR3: TGCGCCAGCAGCCAAGATAAGCTGAGTACGCAGTATTTT. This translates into CASSQDKLSTQYF.